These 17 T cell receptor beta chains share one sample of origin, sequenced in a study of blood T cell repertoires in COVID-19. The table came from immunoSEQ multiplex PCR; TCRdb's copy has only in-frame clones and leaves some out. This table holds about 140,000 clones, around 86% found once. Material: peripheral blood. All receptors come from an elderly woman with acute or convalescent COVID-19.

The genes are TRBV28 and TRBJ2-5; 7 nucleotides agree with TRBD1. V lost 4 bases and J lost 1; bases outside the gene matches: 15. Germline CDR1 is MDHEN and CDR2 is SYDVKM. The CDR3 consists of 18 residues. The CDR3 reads CASSWPLGTVRGQETQYF. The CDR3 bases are TGTGCCAGCAGTTGGCCCCTCGGGACAGTGAGGGGCCAAGAGACCCAGTACTTC.

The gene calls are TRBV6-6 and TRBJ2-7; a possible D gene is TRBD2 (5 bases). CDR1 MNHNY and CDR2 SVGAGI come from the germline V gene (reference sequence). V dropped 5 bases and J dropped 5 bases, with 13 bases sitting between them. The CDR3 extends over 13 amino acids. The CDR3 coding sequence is TGTGCCAGCAGTAGCGGTACGTTGGACGAGCAGTACTTC. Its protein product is CASSSGTLDEQYF.

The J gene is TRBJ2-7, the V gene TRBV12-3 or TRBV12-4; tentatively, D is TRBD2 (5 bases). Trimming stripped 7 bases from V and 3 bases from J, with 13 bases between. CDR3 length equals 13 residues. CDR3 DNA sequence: TGTGCCAGCACCCGGGGAGAGAGCTACGAGCAGTACTTC. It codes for CASTRGESYEQYF.

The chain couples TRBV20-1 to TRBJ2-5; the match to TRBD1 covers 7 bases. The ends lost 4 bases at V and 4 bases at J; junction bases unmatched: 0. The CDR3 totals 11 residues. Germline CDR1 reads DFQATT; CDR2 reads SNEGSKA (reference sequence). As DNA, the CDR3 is TGCAGTGCTAACAGGGGAGAGACCCAGTACTTC. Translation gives CSANRGETQYF.

The CDR3 spells CASSQMTGAYNEQFF. CDR3 nucleotide sequence: TGCGCCAGCAGCCAAATGACAGGGGCTTACAATGAGCAGTTCTTC. The chain employs TRBV4-1 and TRBJ2-1; 8 nucleotides align to TRBD1. V shed 2 bases, J shed 4 bases, and the junction held 4 bases outside the gene matches. Looked up from germline, CDR1 is MGHRA and CDR2 is YSYEKL. The CDR3 length is 15 residues.

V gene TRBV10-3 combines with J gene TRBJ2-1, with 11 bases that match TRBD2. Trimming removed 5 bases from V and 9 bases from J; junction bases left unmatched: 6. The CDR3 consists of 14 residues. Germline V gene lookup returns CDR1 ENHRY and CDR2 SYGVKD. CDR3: CAISLTSGESEQFF. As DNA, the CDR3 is TGTGCCATCAGTCTGACTAGCGGGGAGAGTGAGCAGTTCTTC.

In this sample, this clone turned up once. CDR3 amino acids: CATSRDIGDVGYGYTF. The CDR3 DNA reads as TGTGCCACCAGCAGAGATATCGGGGATGTTGGGTATGGCTACACCTTC. V usage is TRBV15 and J usage is TRBJ1-2; D uncertain. With 0 bases removed from V and 5 bases from J, the gap between germline ends came to 16 bases. Germline CDR1 is LNHNV and CDR2 is YYDKDF (reference sequence). This CDR3 has 16 residues.

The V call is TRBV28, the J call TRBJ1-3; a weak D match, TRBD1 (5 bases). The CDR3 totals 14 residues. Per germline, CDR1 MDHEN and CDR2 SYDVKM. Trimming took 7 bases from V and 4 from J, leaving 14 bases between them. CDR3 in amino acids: CASTLRGSGNTIYF. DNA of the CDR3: TGTGCCAGCACCTTAAGGGGAAGCGGAAACACCATATATTTT.

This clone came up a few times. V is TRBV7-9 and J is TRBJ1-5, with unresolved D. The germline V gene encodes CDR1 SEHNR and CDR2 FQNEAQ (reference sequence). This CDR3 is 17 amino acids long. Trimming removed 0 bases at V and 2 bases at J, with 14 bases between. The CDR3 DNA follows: TGTGCCAGCAGCTTAGCGCTTGGAGGAGTGGGCAATCAGCCCCAGCATTTT. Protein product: CASSLALGGVGNQPQHF.

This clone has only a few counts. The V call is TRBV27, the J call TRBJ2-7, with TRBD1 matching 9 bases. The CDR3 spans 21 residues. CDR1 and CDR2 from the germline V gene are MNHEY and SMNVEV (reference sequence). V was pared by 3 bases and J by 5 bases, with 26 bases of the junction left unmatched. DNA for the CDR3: TGTGCCAGCAGTTTCTTGGCCCCCCCCGATCCCCCTCAGGGACAGGGCCACGAGCAGTACTTC. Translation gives CASSFLAPPDPPQGQGHEQYF.

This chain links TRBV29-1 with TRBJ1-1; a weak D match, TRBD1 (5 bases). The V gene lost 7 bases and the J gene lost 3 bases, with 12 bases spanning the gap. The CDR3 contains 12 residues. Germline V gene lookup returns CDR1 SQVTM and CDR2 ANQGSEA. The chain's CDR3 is CSGKRGDTEAFF. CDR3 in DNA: TGCAGCGGAAAAAGGGGTGACACTGAAGCTTTCTTT.

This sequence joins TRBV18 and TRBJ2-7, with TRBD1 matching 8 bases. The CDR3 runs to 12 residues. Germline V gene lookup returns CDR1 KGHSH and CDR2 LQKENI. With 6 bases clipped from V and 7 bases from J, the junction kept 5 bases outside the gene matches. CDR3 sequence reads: CASSGQGVEQYF. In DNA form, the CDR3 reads TGTGCCAGCTCCGGACAGGGTGTGGAGCAGTACTTC.

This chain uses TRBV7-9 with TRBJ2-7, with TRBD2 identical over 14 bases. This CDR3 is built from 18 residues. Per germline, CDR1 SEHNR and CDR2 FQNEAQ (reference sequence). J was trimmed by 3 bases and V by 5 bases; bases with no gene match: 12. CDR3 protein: CASSPATSGRAGLYEQYF. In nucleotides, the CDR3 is TGTGCCAGCAGCCCGGCGACTAGCGGGAGGGCCGGCCTCTACGAGCAGTACTTC.

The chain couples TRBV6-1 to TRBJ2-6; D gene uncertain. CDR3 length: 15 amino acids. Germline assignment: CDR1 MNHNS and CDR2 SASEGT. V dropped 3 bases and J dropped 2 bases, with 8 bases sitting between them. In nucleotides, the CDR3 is TGTGCCAGCAGTGAGAACTCTGCTGGGGCCAACGTCCTGACTTTC. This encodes CASSENSAGANVLTF.

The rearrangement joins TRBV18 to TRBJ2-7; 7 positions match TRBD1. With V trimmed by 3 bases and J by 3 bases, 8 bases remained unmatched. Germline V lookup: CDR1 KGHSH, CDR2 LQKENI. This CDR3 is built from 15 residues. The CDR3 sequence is CASSPNRGGVYEQYF. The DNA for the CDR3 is TGTGCCAGCTCACCGAACAGGGGTGGGGTCTACGAGCAGTACTTC.

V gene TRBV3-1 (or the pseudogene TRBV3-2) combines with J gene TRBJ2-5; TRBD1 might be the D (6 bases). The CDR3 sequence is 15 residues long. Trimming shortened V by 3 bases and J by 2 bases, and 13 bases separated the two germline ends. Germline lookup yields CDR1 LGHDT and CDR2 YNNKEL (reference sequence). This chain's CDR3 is CASSQPGHKQETQYF. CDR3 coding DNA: TGTGCCAGCAGCCAGCCGGGACACAAACAAGAGACCCAGTACTTC.

The CDR3 sequence: CASSRLQGLDHGYTF. As DNA, the CDR3 is TGTGCCAGCAGCCGTCTACAGGGGCTAGACCATGGCTACACCTTC. The rearrangement uses TRBV7-9 and TRBJ1-2; 7 positions agree with TRBD1. The CDR3 runs to 15 residues. Per the germline V gene, CDR1 is SEHNR and CDR2 is FQNEAQ (reference sequence). V shed 5 bases and J 6 bases; nucleotides not matched to a gene: 12.